The rows below give T cell receptor beta chains drawn from one sample of a study of vaccination and CD4 T cells after COVID-19. TCRdb called the PCR reads again in MiXCR, with one record for every CDR3 protein. Among around 20,000 distinct CDR3 sequences listed, 40% to 50% were seen once. No antigen is known for these receptors. Sequences were derived from CD4+ T cells from blood, cultured in vitro, sampled before SARS-CoV-2 vaccination. These receptors all stem from a human donor who had recovered from COVID-19. CDR3s include the opening cysteine and the closing phenylalanine or tryptophan. The D gene is left open where the match is weak. Only part of the rows carry a size: once, few, many, or a class if the clone is expanded.

.	TRBV28	15	TRBJ1-6	few	TGTGCCAGCAGTTTAGGCTGGGCAGATAATTCACCCCTCCACTTT	CASSLGWADNSPLHF
TRBD1	TRBV11-2	15	TRBJ2-7	.	TGTGCCAGCAGCTCCCCCGGGACAGGCTCTTACGAGCAGTACTTC	CASSSPGTGSYEQYF
TRBD1	TRBV2	15	TRBJ1-6	.	TGTGCCAGCAGAGGGGTCACAGGGGGGAATTCATCCCTCCACTTT	CASRGVTGGNSSLHF
TRBD2	TRBV27	16	TRBJ2-7	.	TGTGCCAGCAGTATTCGGACTAGCGGGATGGGAAACGAGCAGTACTTC	CASSIRTSGMGNEQYF
.	TRBV6-1	16	TRBJ1-3	once	TGTGCCAGCCACACGGGACACACGAGCTCTGGAAACACCATATATTTT	CASHTGHTSSGNTIYF
.	TRBV2	13	TRBJ1-5	few	TGTGCCAGCAGTTCACAGGGCCCTCAGCCCCAGCATTTT	CASSSQGPQPQHF
.	TRBV6-2/TRBV6-3	14	TRBJ1-6	few	TGTGCCAGCAGGATCGGCAGGGTTGATTCACCCCTCCACTTT	CASRIGRVDSPLHF
TRBD1	TRBV19	15	TRBJ1-5	.	TGTGCCAGTAGTCCGTCGACAGGGGGCCTCCAGCCCCAGCATTTT	CASSPSTGGLQPQHF
.	TRBV30	13	TRBJ1-2	.	TGTGCCTGGAGAATGGGGTCAGGGACAGGCTACACCTTC	CAWRMGSGTGYTF
.	TRBV10-2	16	TRBJ2-1	few	TGCGCCAGCAGTGAGGTGCGGTATGGCTCCTACAATGAGCAGTTCTTC	CASSEVRYGSYNEQFF
.	TRBV30	13	TRBJ1-2	.	TGTGCCTGGAGTGGACCAGCATACAATGGCTACACCTTC	CAWSGPAYNGYTF
.	TRBV20-1	14	TRBJ2-1	.	TGCAGTGCTAGCTGGAGGGGGGGTAACGATGAGCAGTTCTTC	CSASWRGGNDEQFF
.	TRBV20-1	17	TRBJ1-6	.	TGCAGTGCGTTAATGTTGGGGGGCGCAACCTATAATTCACCCCTCCACTTT	CSALMLGGATYNSPLHF
.	TRBV11-1	13	TRBJ1-1	.	TGTGCCAGCCGGCGCCTCATGAACACTGAAGCTTTCTTT	CASRRLMNTEAFF
TRBD1	TRBV6-5	14	TRBJ2-7	few	TGTGCCAGCAGTTCCGGGACAGGGGGCGACGAGCAGTACTTC	CASSSGTGGDEQYF
.	TRBV7-2	14	TRBJ1-1	few	TGTGCCAGCAGCCATCCGGGACAGAACACTGAAGCTTTCTTT	CASSHPGQNTEAFF
.	TRBV2	15	TRBJ1-2	.	TGTGCCAGCAGTGAAGCAGTGTCAGTCAGCTATGGCTACACCTTC	CASSEAVSVSYGYTF
.	TRBV15	16	TRBJ2-2	.	TGTGCCACCAGCAGAGATCGTAGCAGGGCCACCGGGGAGCTGTTTTTT	CATSRDRSRATGELFF
TRBD2	TRBV5-1	16	TRBJ2-3	.	TGCGCCAGCAGCAGTGTAGCGGGGTCTAGCACAGATACGCAGTATTTT	CASSSVAGSSTDTQYF
TRBD2	TRBV20-1	13	TRBJ2-7	.	TGCAGTGCTCGGACTAGCGGCAGCTACGAGCAGTACTTC	CSARTSGSYEQYF
.	TRBV19	15	TRBJ2-7	.	TGTGCCAGTAGTATTCCAGGTGTCAGCACCTACGAGCAGTACTTC	CASSIPGVSTYEQYF
.	TRBV6-5	16	TRBJ2-2	few	TGTGCCAGCAGTTATCCCACAGGGTCGGGCACCGGGGAGCTGTTTTTT	CASSYPTGSGTGELFF
TRBD2	TRBV20-1	16	TRBJ2-7	.	TGCAGTGCTAGAGACCAAACTAGCGGGAGGCTCAACGAGCAGTACTTC	CSARDQTSGRLNEQYF
.	TRBV2	12	TRBJ2-3	.	TGTGCCAGCAGTGATCGGGGGGATACGCAGTATTTT	CASSDRGDTQYF
TRBD1	TRBV3-1	14	TRBJ2-7	.	TGTGCCAGCAGCCGTTCCGAGGGGGCGTACGAGCAGTACTTC	CASSRSEGAYEQYF
.	TRBV7-2	12	TRBJ2-7	.	TGTGCCAGCAGCTTAGAGTCCTACGAGCAGTACTTC	CASSLESYEQYF
.	TRBV6-1	15	TRBJ1-1	few	TGTGCCAGCACCATGAGGCCCGGGTTCAACACTGAAGCTTTCTTT	CASTMRPGFNTEAFF
.	TRBV27	13	TRBJ2-7	few	TGTGCCAGCAGTTTCTCGTGGGGCGACGAGCAGTACTTC	CASSFSWGDEQYF
TRBD2	TRBV10-3	15	TRBJ2-3	.	TGTGCCATCAGGGAAGCGGGGGGTATCACAGATACGCAGTATTTT	CAIREAGGITDTQYF
.	TRBV7-2	16	TRBJ2-5	few	TGTGCCAGCAGCTTTCCCGGGACGGTGGTCAAGGAGACCCAGTACTTC	CASSFPGTVVKETQYF
.	TRBV6-2/TRBV6-3	13	TRBJ1-2	few	TGTGCCAGCAGGGCCGGGACGGTGGGAGGCTACACCTTC	CASRAGTVGGYTF
.	TRBV30	16	TRBJ1-6	.	TGTGCCTGCGGGGACCGCGGAAGATCCTATAATTCACCCCTCCACTTT	CACGDRGRSYNSPLHF
TRBD1	TRBV7-2	14	TRBJ1-2	few	TGTGCCAGCAGCTTAGACAGGGGGTTCTCTGGCTACACCTTC	CASSLDRGFSGYTF
.	TRBV15	14	TRBJ1-1	.	TGTGCCACCAGCAAGGAACCGATGAACACTGAAGCTTTCTTT	CATSKEPMNTEAFF
.	TRBV27	15	TRBJ1-6	.	TGTGCCAGCAGTCGGGGTAGCGCCTATAATTCACCCCTCCACTTT	CASSRGSAYNSPLHF
.	TRBV6-1	13	TRBJ1-1	.	TGTGCCAGTAAGACGGAAATGAACACTGAAGCTTTCTTT	CASKTEMNTEAFF
.	TRBV6-1	13	TRBJ1-2	.	TGTGCCAGCGGGTTGGGGGGCGCGCTGGGCTACACCTTC	CASGLGGALGYTF
TRBD2	TRBV27	15	TRBJ2-3	.	TGTGCCAGCAGCTCCCTAGCGGTACTTGGAGATACGCAGTATTTT	CASSSLAVLGDTQYF
TRBD2	TRBV4-1	16	TRBJ2-5	few	TGCGCCAGCAGCCACGGACTAGCGGGGATCCAAGAGACCCAGTACTTC	CASSHGLAGIQETQYF
TRBD1	TRBV4-1	17	TRBJ1-5	few	TGCGCCAGCAGCCAATGGACAGGGAGGTGGAGCAATCAGCCCCAGCATTTT	CASSQWTGRWSNQPQHF